These 28 T cell receptor beta chains came from one sample sequenced in a study of a mutant IDH1 vaccine in newly diagnosed glioma. The protocol was immunoSEQ multiplex PCR, while the TCRdb copy is restricted to in-frame clones and leaves out a portion. The table has tens of thousands of clones, 79% seen once. Described time point: baseline, week 1 (first vaccination visit). Treatment meaning: pre-vaccination baseline after standard-of-care therapy. The sequenced sample was PBMCs, obtained from a glioma patient treated with radiotherapy, temozolomide or both. The receptors come from a man between 45 and 60 years old with glioma.

Written as DNA, the CDR3 is TGTGCCAGCAGTCCTTTTCTGGGATCCTCCTACGAGCAGTACTTC. This sequence encodes CASSPFLGSSYEQYF. The chain links TRBV27 to TRBJ2-7; D is undetermined. V lost 5 bases and J 0 bases, leaving 14 bases between the germline ends. Germline assignment: CDR1 MNHEY and CDR2 SMNVEV (reference sequence). CDR3 length: 15 amino acids.

This chain links TRBV5-1 with TRBJ2-5; TRBD2 aligns across 7 bases. Germline V gives CDR1 SGHRS, CDR2 YFSETQ. The CDR3 covers 14 residues. The J segment lost 5 bases and the V segment lost 3 bases, leaving 7 bases of the junction unmatched. For the CDR3, the DNA is TGCGCCAGCAGCTCGGTGGGGGGGGACGAGACCCAGTACTTC. Amino acid sequence: CASSSVGGDETQYF. Using reference TRBV5-1 and TRBJ2-5 for the parts outside the CDR3, the full variable domain is KAGVTQTPRYLIKTRGQQVTLSCSPISGHRSVSWYQQTPGQGLQFLFEYFSETQRNKGNFPGRFSGRQFSNSRSEMNVSTLELGDSALYLCASSSVGGDETQYFGPGTRLLVL.

This chain joins TRBV2 and TRBJ1-5, with D tentatively TRBD1 (6 bases). Trimming took 5 bases from V and 0 from J, leaving 11 bases between them. The CDR3 spans 15 residues. Germline loops: CDR1 SNHLY, CDR2 FYNNEI. CDR3 in DNA: TGTGCCAGCAGTAGTGACAGGAGTAGCAATCAGCCCCAGCATTTT. Its translation is CASSSDRSSNQPQHF.

V gene TRBV5-1 combines with J gene TRBJ1-5; 7 nucleotides agree with TRBD1. The junction had 18 bases not matched to a gene; V was cut back by 7 bases and J by 8 bases. Germline assignment: CDR1 SGHRS and CDR2 YFSETQ. This CDR3 comprises 16 residues. The CDR3 sequence: CASRKGSGQHGEPQHF. For the CDR3, the DNA is TGCGCCAGCCGAAAGGGCTCGGGACAGCATGGAGAGCCCCAGCATTTT.

This chain joins TRBV19 and TRBJ1-2, with D uncertain. V was shortened by 4 bases and J by 3 bases, with 15 bases between the two germline ends. This CDR3 has 15 residues. Per the germline V gene, CDR1 is LNHDA and CDR2 is SQIVND (reference sequence). CDR3 residues: CASSTREDGDYGYTF. In DNA form, the CDR3 reads TGTGCCAGTAGTACAAGAGAGGACGGAGACTATGGCTACACCTTC.

This clone has at least ten counts. The CDR3, as DNA: TGTGCCAGCAGTTTCCTTACAGGGGGCAACACTGAAGCTTTCTTT. Its translation: CASSFLTGGNTEAFF. This rearrangement joins TRBV28 to TRBJ1-1; 9 nucleotides align to TRBD1. The CDR3 has 15 amino acids. Germline V gives CDR1 MDHEN, CDR2 SYDVKM. Trimming took 3 bases from V and 2 from J; bases not matched to a gene: 4.

This sequence joins TRBV18 and TRBJ2-5, with TRBD2 matching 7 bases. After removal of 1 base from V and 2 bases from J, the junction contained 10 bases not matched to a gene. The CDR3 has 17 amino acids. From germline, CDR1 is KGHSH and CDR2 LQKENI. The CDR3 loop is CASSPRGGAGKQETQYF. The CDR3 DNA reads as TGTGCCAGCTCACCACGGGGAGGAGCGGGGAAACAAGAGACCCAGTACTTC. The whole variable domain, filled in from reference TRBV18 and TRBJ2-5, reads NAGVMQNPRHLVRRRGQEARLRCSPMKGHSHVYWYRQLPEEGLKFMVYLQKENIIDESGMPKERFSAEFPKEGPSILRIQQVVRGDSAAYFCASSPRGGAGKQETQYFGPGTRLLVL.

The V gene is TRBV18, the J gene TRBJ2-7, with D maybe TRBD2 (6 bases). The CDR3 has 17 amino acids. Between the trimmed V and J ends, which lost 3 bases and 7 bases, there was a span of 25 bases. Per the germline V gene, CDR1 is KGHSH and CDR2 is LQKENI. The CDR3 DNA follows: TGTGCCAGCTCACCCGGGGGTCGAGGGACCGCGGCGGGGGAGCAGTACTTC. Translation: CASSPGGRGTAAGEQYF. Using reference TRBV18 and TRBJ2-7 for the parts outside the CDR3, the full variable domain is NAGVMQNPRHLVRRRGQEARLRCSPMKGHSHVYWYRQLPEEGLKFMVYLQKENIIDESGMPKERFSAEFPKEGPSILRIQQVVRGDSAAYFCASSPGGRGTAAGEQYFGPGTRLTVT.

V is TRBV9 and J is TRBJ2-6; D may be TRBD1 (5 bases). Germline lookup yields CDR1 SGDLS and CDR2 YYNGEE. Trimming took 4 bases from V and 0 from J, leaving 11 bases between them. This CDR3 is built from 16 residues. The CDR3, as DNA: TGTGCCAGCAGCTCCGACAGAAGCTCTGGGGCCAACGTCCTGACTTTC. Amino acids: CASSSDRSSGANVLTF.

This chain links TRBV18 with TRBJ2-4; D is ambiguous. CDR1 is KGHSH and CDR2 is LQKENI in the germline V gene. The CDR3 consists of 11 residues. Trimming pared 2 bases from V and 6 bases from J, leaving 2 bases between. The CDR3 sequence is CASSPGNIQYF. CDR3 coding DNA: TGTGCCAGCTCACCAGGAAACATTCAGTACTTC.

The chain has TRBV4-3 and TRBJ1-2, with 9 nucleotides matching TRBD1. Germline V gene sequence: CDR1 LGHNA, CDR2 YSLEER. V lost 0 bases and J lost 5; bases outside the gene matches: 7. The CDR3 is 16 amino acids. The CDR3 DNA sequence: TGCGCCAGCAGCCAAGATCCCGGGACAGGGAAGTATGGCTACACCTTC. As protein: CASSQDPGTGKYGYTF.

This chain uses TRBV6-5 with TRBJ1-1; weak D call: TRBD1 (5 bases). This CDR3 spans 14 amino acids. Germline-derived CDR1 and CDR2 are MNHEY and SVGAGI. V was cut by 7 bases and J by 5 bases, with 17 bases left in between. The CDR3 reads CASKQGGGATEAFF. The CDR3 region has the DNA TGTGCCAGCAAGCAGGGCGGTGGCGCGACTGAAGCTTTCTTT.

The chain couples TRBV6-1 to TRBJ1-5; the D gene is possibly TRBD1 (6 bases). Deletions cut 0 bases from V and 5 bases from J, with 11 bases between. Germline lookup yields CDR1 MNHNS and CDR2 SASEGT. This CDR3 region has 15 residues. The CDR3 DNA reads as TGTGCCAGCAGTGAAGCACCCGGGGGCGATCAGCCCCAGCATTTT. Its translation: CASSEAPGGDQPQHF.

This chain uses TRBV21-1 with TRBJ2-3; the table assigns TRBD1, which was not confirmed against the DNA. TRBV21-1 is annotated as a pseudogene. The CDR3 covers 17 residues. CDR3 bases: TGTGCCAGCAGCGAAAAGGAGCGACAGGGCAGAAAAGATACGCAGTATTTT. Its protein is CASSEKERQGRKDTQYF.

To note about this clone: This sample also contains other DNA sequences that code for the same CDR3. This rearrangement joins TRBV7-9 to TRBJ2-7; tentative D call: TRBD1 (6 bases). The CDR3 contains 12 residues. Germline-derived CDR1 and CDR2 are SEHNR and FQNEAQ (reference sequence). With 3 bases removed from V and 6 bases from J, the gap between germline ends came to 9 bases. The CDR3: CASSLGASEQYF. In DNA, the CDR3 is TGTGCCAGCAGCTTGGGGGCGAGCGAGCAGTACTTC.

The chain combines TRBV28 with TRBJ2-3, with D maybe TRBD1 (6 bases). The CDR3 length is 13 residues. Trimming left V 6 bases short and J 4 bases short, with 11 bases between. Germline CDR1 is MDHEN and CDR2 is SYDVKM. This CDR3 reads CASSLQGPDTQYF. DNA of the CDR3: TGTGCCAGCAGCTTACAGGGTCCAGATACGCAGTATTTT.

The chain recombines TRBV6-5 with TRBJ2-7; 9 positions agree with TRBD1. The CDR3 is 16 amino acids. V shed 1 base, J shed 4 bases, and the junction held 8 bases outside the gene matches. Germline values: CDR1 MNHEY, CDR2 SVGAGI. The CDR3 protein is CASSYWPGQGGYEQYF. The CDR3 DNA follows: TGTGCCAGCAGTTACTGGCCGGGACAGGGTGGTTACGAGCAGTACTTC.

Only a few counts were recorded for this clone. V gene TRBV5-1 combines with J gene TRBJ1-4, with TRBD1 identical over 10 bases. Trimming at V came to 4 bases and at J to 6 bases, leaving 6 bases not matched to a gene. The CDR3 sequence is 15 residues long. Germline CDR1 reads SGHRS; CDR2 reads YFSETQ. The CDR3 loop reads CASSPEGQGYEKLFF. In nucleotides, the CDR3 is TGCGCCAGCAGCCCGGAGGGACAGGGGTATGAAAAACTGTTTTTT.

The J gene is TRBJ1-5, the V gene TRBV19; possible D gene TRBD1, 6 bases. The germline V gene has CDR1 LNHDA and CDR2 SQIVND (reference sequence). The CDR3 is 13 amino acids. Trimming stripped 5 bases from V and 7 bases from J, with 12 bases between. CDR3 DNA: TGTGCCAGTAGTGAGGGGGGCCGCCAGCCCCAGCATTTT. Translated, it gives CASSEGGRQPQHF.

The rearrangement links TRBV29-1 to TRBJ1-1, with a possible D match to TRBD1 (5 bases). V gave up 2 bases and J gave up 7 bases, with 11 bases separating them. Germline V lookup: CDR1 SQVTM, CDR2 ANQGSEA. The CDR3 extends over 12 amino acids. CDR3 coding DNA: TGCAGCGTTGAAAAGACAGCGGTTGAAGCTTTCTTT. Protein: CSVEKTAVEAFF. Looking up the rest from reference TRBV29-1 and TRBJ1-1 gives the full variable domain: SAVISQKPSRDICQRGTSLTIQCQVDSQVTMMFWYRQQPGQSLTLIATANQGSEATYESGFVIDKFPISRPNLTFSTLTVSNMSPEDSSIYLCSVEKTAVEAFFGQGTRLTVV.

V is TRBV10-3 and J is TRBJ1-4; D uncertain. V shed 2 bases and J shed 12 bases, with 10 bases lying between them. Germline V CDR1 and CDR2: ENHRY, SYGVKD. This CDR3 contains 12 residues. The CDR3: CAISEKTDELFF. The CDR3 nucleotides read TGTGCCATCAGTGAGAAAACGGACGAACTGTTTTTT.

The CDR3: CASRGQGTSNEQFF. The CDR3 DNA sequence: TGTGCCAGCAGGGGACAGGGGACCTCCAATGAGCAGTTCTTC. The gene calls are TRBV2 and TRBJ2-1; TRBD1 matches at 10 bases. Trimming removed 6 bases from V and 6 bases from J; junction bases left unmatched: 5. CDR1 and CDR2 from the germline V gene are SNHLY and FYNNEI. The CDR3 has 14 amino acids.

The genes are TRBV5-5 and TRBJ1-5; D unclear. V dropped 2 bases and J dropped 3 bases, with 12 bases sitting between them. Germline lookup yields CDR1 SGHKS and CDR2 YYEKEE (reference sequence). This CDR3 has 15 residues. The CDR3 sequence is CASSFGVTTNQPQHF. DNA for the CDR3: TGTGCCAGCAGCTTTGGGGTTACTACCAATCAGCCCCAGCATTTT.

The V and J genes are TRBV30 and TRBJ1-1; D is unclear. The germline V and J ends were trimmed by 0 bases and 9 bases, with 14 bases remaining between them. CDR1 is GTSNPN and CDR2 is SVGIG in the germline V gene (reference sequence). The CDR3 runs to 13 residues. CDR3 sequence reads: CAWSVWSENKAFF. Written as DNA, the CDR3 is TGTGCCTGGAGTGTTTGGAGTGAGAACAAAGCTTTCTTT.

The chain couples TRBV7-2 to TRBJ2-2, with a weak D call TRBD2 (5 bases). This CDR3 spans 14 amino acids. V was trimmed by 2 bases and J by 11 bases, leaving 15 bases between them. Germline CDR1 reads SGHTA; CDR2 reads FQGNSA. CDR3 sequence reads: CASSLNAGVGELFF. Written as DNA, the CDR3 is TGTGCCAGCAGCTTAAACGCGGGCGTCGGTGAGCTGTTTTTT.

As regards this clone: The junction does not match germline at one end; this may be a read error. The V gene is TRBV7-7, the J gene TRBJ2-3; 7 bases align to TRBD2. The CDR3 loop spans 15 amino acids. The germline V gene encodes CDR1 SSHAT and CDR2 FNYEAQ (reference sequence). CDR3 nucleotides: TGTGCTAGCAGCTTAGCCGGGGGGAGCGCAGATACGCAGTATTTT. It is translated as CASSLAGGSADTQYF.

The V and J genes are TRBV7-9 and TRBJ1-1, with 7 bases fitting TRBD1. The CDR3 is made up of 16 amino acids. CDR1 is SEHNR and CDR2 is FQNEAQ in the germline V gene (reference sequence). Germline trimming cut 0 bases from V and 6 bases from J; bases unmatched to any gene: 10. The CDR3 protein is CASSLAPFGQESEAFF. As DNA, the CDR3 is TGTGCCAGCAGCTTAGCGCCTTTCGGACAGGAGTCTGAAGCTTTCTTT. Combining the CDR3 with reference TRBV7-9 and TRBJ1-1 gives the whole variable domain DTGVSQNPRHKITKRGQNVTFRCDPISEHNRLYWYRQTLGQGPEFLTYFQNEAQLEKSRLLSDRFSAERPKGSFSTLEIQRTEQGDSAMYLCASSLAPFGQESEAFFGQGTRLTVV.

The V call is TRBV10-2, the J call TRBJ1-5; D not resolved. The germline V gene has CDR1 WSHSY and CDR2 SAAADI. Trimming removed 7 bases at V and 2 bases at J, with 12 bases between. The CDR3 is 14 amino acids. In DNA, the CDR3 is TGCGCCAGCATGTCGCAAAGGGGCAATCAGCCCCAGCATTTT. This codes for CASMSQRGNQPQHF.